Listed below are T cell receptor beta chains from one sample, sequenced in a study of blood T cell repertoires in COVID-19. The repertoire was sequenced with immunoSEQ multiplex PCR; TCRdb's copy has only in-frame clones and lacks some. This table holds over 130,000 clones, less than 90% found once. The sample consisted of peripheral blood. The origin of the receptors is a human donor with COVID-19, enrolled during active disease. The donor label of this sample is uncertain. The CDR3 runs from the conserved cysteine through the conserved F or W.

TRBJ2-7	TRBV27	15	CASSFIGTGAYEQYF
TRBJ1-6	TRBV15	16	CATSRSRLDYNSPLHF
TRBJ2-3	TRBV18	15	CASSPTSGRAHTQYF
TRBJ2-7	TRBV6-5	13	CASSGAGDYEQYF
TRBJ1-2	TRBV5-4	14	CASSLTVSNYGYTF
TRBJ1-1	TRBV11-2	15	CASSSRFFRGTEAFF
TRBJ1-5	TRBV19	15	CASSIDPRVNQPQHF
TRBJ2-3	TRBV29-1	15	CSVEELGGGTDTQYF
TRBJ1-1	TRBV7-9	12	CASSTGYTEAFF
TRBJ1-2	TRBV29-1	13	CSVWAPLPYGYTF
TRBJ1-4	TRBV5-1	17	CASSLGGTGQGMQKLFF
TRBJ1-2	TRBV6-6	13	CACEGTGAYGYTF
TRBJ2-3	TRBV10-1	14	CASSSGSIADTQYF
TRBJ2-1	TRBV11-3	13	CASGAMGRSEQFF
TRBJ2-3	TRBV20-1	12	CSASTNTDTQYF
TRBJ2-1	TRBV5-6	13	CASSSRGHNEQFF
TRBJ2-1	TRBV11-2	13	CASSRGQYNEQFF
TRBJ2-3	TRBV18	16	CASSPTDGGTWDTQYF
TRBJ2-7	TRBV7-9	15	CASSYGRDGTYEQYF
TRBJ2-7	TRBV5-4	14	CASSLGQGFYEQYF
TRBJ2-3	TRBV11-2	15	CASSLVGGRADTQYF
TRBJ1-3	TRBV4-1	13	CASSQDRGNTIYF
TRBJ2-7	TRBV6-5	14	CASRLADLTYEQYF
TRBJ1-2	TRBV5-1	13	CASSIGTGRGYTF
TRBJ1-4	TRBV19	14	CASNPTASNEKLFF
TRBJ2-4	TRBV5-6	15	CASSLVAGPQNIQYF
TRBJ2-1	TRBV11-3	14	CASSLEGRDNEQFF
TRBJ2-7	TRBV7-9	15	CASSPRDSYSYEQYF
TRBJ1-2	TRBV11-3	12	CASSLTQSDYTF
TRBJ1-1	TRBV5-5	13	CASTQGLNTEAFF
TRBJ1-4	TRBV27	15	CASSNRDRGSEKLFF
TRBJ1-1	TRBV5-1	15	CASSLGGQRNTEAFF